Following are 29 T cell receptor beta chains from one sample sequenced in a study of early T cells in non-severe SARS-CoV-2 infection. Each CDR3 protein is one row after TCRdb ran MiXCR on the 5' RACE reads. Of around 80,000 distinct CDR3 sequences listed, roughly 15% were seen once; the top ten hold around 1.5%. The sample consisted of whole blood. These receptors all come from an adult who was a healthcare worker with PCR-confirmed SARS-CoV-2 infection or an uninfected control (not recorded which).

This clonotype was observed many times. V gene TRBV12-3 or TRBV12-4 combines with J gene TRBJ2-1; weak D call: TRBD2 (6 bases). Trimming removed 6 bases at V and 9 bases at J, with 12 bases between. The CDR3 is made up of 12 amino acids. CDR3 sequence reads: CASSRLGGEQFF. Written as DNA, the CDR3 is TGTGCCAGCAGCAGACTAGGCGGTGAGCAGTTCTTC.

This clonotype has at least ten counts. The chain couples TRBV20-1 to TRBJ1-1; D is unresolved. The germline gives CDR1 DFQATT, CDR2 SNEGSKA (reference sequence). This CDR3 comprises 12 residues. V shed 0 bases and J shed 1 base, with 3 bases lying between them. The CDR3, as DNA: TGCAGTGCTAGAGACGGGAACACTGAAGCTTTCTTT. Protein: CSARDGNTEAFF.

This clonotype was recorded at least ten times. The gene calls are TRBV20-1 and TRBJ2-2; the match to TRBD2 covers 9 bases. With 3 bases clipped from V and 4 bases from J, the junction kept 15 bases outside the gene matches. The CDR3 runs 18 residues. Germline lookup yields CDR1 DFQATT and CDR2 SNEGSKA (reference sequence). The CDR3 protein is CSARADLDSGGGTGELFF. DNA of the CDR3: TGCAGTGCTAGGGCAGACCTTGATAGCGGGGGCGGCACCGGGGAGCTGTTTTTT.

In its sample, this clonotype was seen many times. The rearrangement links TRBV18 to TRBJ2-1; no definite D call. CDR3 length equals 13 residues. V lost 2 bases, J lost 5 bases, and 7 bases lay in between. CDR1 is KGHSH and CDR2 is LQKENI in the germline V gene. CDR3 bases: TGTGCCAGCTCACCATCCAGTAACAATGAGCAGTTCTTC. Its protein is CASSPSSNNEQFF. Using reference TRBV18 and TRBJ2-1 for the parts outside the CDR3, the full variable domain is NAGVMQNPRHLVRRRGQEARLRCSPMKGHSHVYWYRQLPEEGLKFMVYLQKENIIDESGMPKERFSAEFPKEGPSILRIQQVVRGDSAAYFCASSPSSNNEQFFGPGTRLTVL.

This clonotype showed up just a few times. The CDR3 here is CASSPQGRTEAFF. The CDR3 region has the DNA TGTGCCAGCAGCCCCCAGGGACGCACTGAAGCTTTCTTT. The chain couples TRBV6-2 or TRBV6-3 to TRBJ1-1; D is possibly TRBD1 (5 bases). V gave up 6 bases and J gave up 4 bases, with 12 bases separating them. CDR3 length: 13 amino acids. In germline, CDR1 is MNHEY, CDR2 SVGEGT.

Here the CDR3 reads CASSLTGPGNTIYF. CDR3 DNA sequence: TGCGCCAGCAGCTTGACAGGTCCTGGAAACACCATATATTTT. V is TRBV5-1 and J is TRBJ1-3; a possible D gene is TRBD1 (5 bases). Germline loops: CDR1 SGHRS, CDR2 YFSETQ. V was shortened by 1 base and J by 2 bases, with 7 bases between the two germline ends. The CDR3 contains 14 residues.

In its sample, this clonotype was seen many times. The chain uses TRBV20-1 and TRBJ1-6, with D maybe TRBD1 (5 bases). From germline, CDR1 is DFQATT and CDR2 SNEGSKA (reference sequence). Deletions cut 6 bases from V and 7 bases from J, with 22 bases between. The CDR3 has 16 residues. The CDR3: CSARDRQPSMNSPLHF. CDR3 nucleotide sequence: TGCAGTGCAAGGGACCGCCAACCCTCTATGAATTCACCCCTCCACTTT.

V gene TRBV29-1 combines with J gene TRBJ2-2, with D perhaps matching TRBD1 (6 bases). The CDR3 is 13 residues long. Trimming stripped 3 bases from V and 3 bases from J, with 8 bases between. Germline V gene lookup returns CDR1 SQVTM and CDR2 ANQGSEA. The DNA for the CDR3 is TGCAGCGTTGATCAGGGGTACACCGGGGAGCTGTTTTTT. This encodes CSVDQGYTGELFF.

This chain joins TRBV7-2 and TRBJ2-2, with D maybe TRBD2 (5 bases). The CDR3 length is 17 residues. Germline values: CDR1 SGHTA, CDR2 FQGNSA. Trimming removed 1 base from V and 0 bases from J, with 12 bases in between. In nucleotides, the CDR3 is TGTGCCAGCAGCTTAGAATTGCCGGGGACGAACACCGGGGAGCTGTTTTTT. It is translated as CASSLELPGTNTGELFF.

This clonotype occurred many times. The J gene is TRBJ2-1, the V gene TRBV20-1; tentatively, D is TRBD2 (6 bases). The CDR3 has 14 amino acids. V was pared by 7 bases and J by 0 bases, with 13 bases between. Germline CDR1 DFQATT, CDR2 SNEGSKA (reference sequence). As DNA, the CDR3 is TGCAGTGGGCGTACCGGGAGCTCCTACAATGAGCAGTTCTTC. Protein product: CSGRTGSSYNEQFF.

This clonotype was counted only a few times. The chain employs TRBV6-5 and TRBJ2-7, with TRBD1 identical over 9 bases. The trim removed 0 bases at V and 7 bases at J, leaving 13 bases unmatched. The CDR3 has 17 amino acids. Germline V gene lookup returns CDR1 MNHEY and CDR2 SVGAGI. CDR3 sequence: CASSYSVTGTGTYEQYF. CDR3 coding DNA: TGTGCCAGCAGTTACTCAGTAACCGGGACAGGGACGTATGAGCAGTACTTC.

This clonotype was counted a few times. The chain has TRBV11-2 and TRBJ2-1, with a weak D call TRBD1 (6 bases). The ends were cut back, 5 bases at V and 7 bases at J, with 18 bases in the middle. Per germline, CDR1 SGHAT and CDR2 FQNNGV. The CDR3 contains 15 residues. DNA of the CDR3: TGTGCCAGCAGCCTTGTGGTTTGGGGGCCTAATGAGCAGTTCTTC. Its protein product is CASSLVVWGPNEQFF.

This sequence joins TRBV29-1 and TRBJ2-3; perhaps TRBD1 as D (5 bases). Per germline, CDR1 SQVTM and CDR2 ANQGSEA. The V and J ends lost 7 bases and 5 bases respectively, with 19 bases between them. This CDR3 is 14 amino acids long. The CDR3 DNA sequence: TGCAGCGCCCGGGCCTTGTCAAGGGGAGATACGCAGTATTTT. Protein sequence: CSARALSRGDTQYF.

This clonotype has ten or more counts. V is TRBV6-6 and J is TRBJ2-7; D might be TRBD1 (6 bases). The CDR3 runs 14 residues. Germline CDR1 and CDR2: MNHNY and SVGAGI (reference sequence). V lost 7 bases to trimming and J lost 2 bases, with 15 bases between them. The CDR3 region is CASTYPGQTYEQYF. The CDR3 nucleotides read TGTGCCAGCACCTACCCCGGACAGACCTACGAGCAGTACTTC.

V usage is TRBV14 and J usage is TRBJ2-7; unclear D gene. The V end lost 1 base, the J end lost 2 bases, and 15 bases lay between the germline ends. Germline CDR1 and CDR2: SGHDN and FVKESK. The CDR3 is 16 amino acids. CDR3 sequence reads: CASSQAPGGSTYEQYF. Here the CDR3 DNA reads TGTGCCAGCAGCCAAGCGCCTGGCGGCTCCACCTACGAGCAGTACTTC.

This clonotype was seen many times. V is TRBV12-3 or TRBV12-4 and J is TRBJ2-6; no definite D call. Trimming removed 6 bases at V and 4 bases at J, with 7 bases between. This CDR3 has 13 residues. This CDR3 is CASSPTGANVLTF. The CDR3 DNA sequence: TGTGCCAGCAGCCCCACCGGGGCCAACGTCCTGACTTTC.

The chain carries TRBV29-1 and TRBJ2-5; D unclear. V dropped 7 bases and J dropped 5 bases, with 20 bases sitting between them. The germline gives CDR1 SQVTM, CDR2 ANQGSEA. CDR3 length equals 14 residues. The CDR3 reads CSAQMSTRPETQYF. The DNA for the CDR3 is TGCAGCGCCCAGATGAGTACACGCCCGGAGACCCAGTACTTC.

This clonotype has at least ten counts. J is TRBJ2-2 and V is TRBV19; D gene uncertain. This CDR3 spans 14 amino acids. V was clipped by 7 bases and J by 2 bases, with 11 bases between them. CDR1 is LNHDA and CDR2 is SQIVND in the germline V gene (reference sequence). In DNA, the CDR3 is TGTGCCAGTATCAGAACCGTTAACACCGGGGAGCTGTTTTTT. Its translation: CASIRTVNTGELFF.

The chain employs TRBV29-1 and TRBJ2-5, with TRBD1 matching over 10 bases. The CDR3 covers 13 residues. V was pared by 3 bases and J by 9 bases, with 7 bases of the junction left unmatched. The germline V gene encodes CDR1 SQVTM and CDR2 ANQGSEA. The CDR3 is CSVEADRGIPQYF. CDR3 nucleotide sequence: TGCAGCGTTGAGGCGGACAGGGGGATCCCCCAGTACTTC.

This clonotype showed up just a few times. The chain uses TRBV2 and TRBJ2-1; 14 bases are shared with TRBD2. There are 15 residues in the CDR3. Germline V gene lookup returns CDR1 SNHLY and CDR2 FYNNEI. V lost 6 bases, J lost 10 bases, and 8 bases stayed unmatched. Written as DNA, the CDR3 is TGTGCCAGCAGCCCGACTAGCGGGGGGGCAGGAGAGCAGTTCTTC. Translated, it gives CASSPTSGGAGEQFF.

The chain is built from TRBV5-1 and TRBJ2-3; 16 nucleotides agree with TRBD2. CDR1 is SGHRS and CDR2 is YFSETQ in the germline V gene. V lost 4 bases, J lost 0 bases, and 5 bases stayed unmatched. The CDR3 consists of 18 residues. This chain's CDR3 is CASSAGLAGGTSTDTQYF. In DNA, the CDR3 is TGCGCCAGCAGCGCGGGACTAGCGGGGGGGACGAGCACAGATACGCAGTATTTT. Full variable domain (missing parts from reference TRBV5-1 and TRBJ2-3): KAGVTQTPRYLIKTRGQQVTLSCSPISGHRSVSWYQQTPGQGLQFLFEYFSETQRNKGNFPGRFSGRQFSNSRSEMNVSTLELGDSALYLCASSAGLAGGTSTDTQYFGPGTRLTVL.

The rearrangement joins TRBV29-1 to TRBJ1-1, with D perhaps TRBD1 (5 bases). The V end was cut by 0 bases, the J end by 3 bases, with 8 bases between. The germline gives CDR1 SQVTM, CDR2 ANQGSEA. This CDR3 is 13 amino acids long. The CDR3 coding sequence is TGCAGCGTTGAAGACAGGGAGTACACTGAAGCTTTCTTT. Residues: CSVEDREYTEAFF.

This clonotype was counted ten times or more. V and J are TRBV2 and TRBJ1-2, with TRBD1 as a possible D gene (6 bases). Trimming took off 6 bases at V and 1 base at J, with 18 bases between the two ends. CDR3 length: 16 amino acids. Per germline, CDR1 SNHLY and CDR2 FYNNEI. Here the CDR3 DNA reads TGTGCCAGCAGCCCCCTACAGGGAGTGGGTAACTATGGCTACACCTTC. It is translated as CASSPLQGVGNYGYTF.

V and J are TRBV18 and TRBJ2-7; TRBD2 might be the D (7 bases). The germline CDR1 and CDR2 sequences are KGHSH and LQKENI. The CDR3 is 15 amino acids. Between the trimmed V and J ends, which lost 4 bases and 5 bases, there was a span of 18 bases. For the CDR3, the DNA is TGTGCCAGCTCACTCATGAGGGCGGGGGCTGACGAGCAGTACTTC. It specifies CASSLMRAGADEQYF. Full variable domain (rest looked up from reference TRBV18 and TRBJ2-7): NAGVMQNPRHLVRRRGQEARLRCSPMKGHSHVYWYRQLPEEGLKFMVYLQKENIIDESGMPKERFSAEFPKEGPSILRIQQVVRGDSAAYFCASSLMRAGADEQYFGPGTRLTVT.

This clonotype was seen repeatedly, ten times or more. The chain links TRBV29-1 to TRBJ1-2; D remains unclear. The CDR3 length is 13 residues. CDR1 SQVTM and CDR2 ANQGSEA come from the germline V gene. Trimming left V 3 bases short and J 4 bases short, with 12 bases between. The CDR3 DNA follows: TGCAGCGTTGATTCGGGCGAGGGCTATGGCTACACCTTC. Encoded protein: CSVDSGEGYGYTF.

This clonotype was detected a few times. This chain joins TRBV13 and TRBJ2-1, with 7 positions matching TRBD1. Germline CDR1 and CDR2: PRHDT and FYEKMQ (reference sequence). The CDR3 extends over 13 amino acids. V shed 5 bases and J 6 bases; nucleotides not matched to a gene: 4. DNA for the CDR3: TGTGCCAGCAGCCGGGACAGACCCAATGAGCAGTTCTTC. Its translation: CASSRDRPNEQFF. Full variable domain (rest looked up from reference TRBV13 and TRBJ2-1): AAGVIQSPRHLIKEKRETATLKCYPIPRHDTVYWYQQGPGQDPQFLISFYEKMQSDKGSIPDRFSAQQFSDYHSELNMSSLELGDSALYFCASSRDRPNEQFFGPGTRLTVL.

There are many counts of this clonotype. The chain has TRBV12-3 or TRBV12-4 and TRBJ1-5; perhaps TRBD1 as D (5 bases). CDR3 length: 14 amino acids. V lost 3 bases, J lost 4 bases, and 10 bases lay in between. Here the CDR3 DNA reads TGTGCCAGCAGTTTCCCGGGGGGTAATCAGCCCCAGCATTTT. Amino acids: CASSFPGGNQPQHF.

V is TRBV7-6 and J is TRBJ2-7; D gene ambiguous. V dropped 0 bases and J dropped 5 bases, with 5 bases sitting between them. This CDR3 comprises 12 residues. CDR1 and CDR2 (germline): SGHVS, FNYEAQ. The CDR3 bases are TGTGCCAGCAGCTTAGCCGGCGACGAGCAGTACTTC. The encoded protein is CASSLAGDEQYF.

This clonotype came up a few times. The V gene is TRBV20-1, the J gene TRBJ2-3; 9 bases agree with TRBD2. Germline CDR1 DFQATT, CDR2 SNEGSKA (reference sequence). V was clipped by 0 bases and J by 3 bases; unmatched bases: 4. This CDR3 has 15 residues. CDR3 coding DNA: TGCAGTGCTAGAGATCCGCTAGCGGGGACAGATACGCAGTATTTT. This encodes CSARDPLAGTDTQYF.